One and the same sample provided the 16 T cell receptor beta chains below, sequenced in a study of siplizumab effects on memory and regulatory T cells. The data were produced by immunoSEQ multiplex PCR, yet TCRdb's version contains in-frame clones alone and is incomplete. This table holds about 100,000 clones, 92% found once. Sequencing was carried out using Tregs sorted from blood. These receptors were taken from a human donor in good health.

The chain carries TRBV6-4 and TRBJ2-1; 13 bases are shared with TRBD2. The CDR3 is 15 residues long. CDR1 is MRHNA and CDR2 is SNTAGT in the germline V gene. The V and J ends lost 6 bases and 8 bases, in that order; junction bases with no gene match: 7. CDR3 nucleotide sequence: TGTGCCAGCAGCGCACTAGCGGGAGGGGGGTATGAGCAGTTCTTC. This encodes CASSALAGGGYEQFF.

V usage is TRBV19 and J usage is TRBJ1-5; tentative D call: TRBD1 (5 bases). The CDR3 contains 16 residues. The germline CDR1 and CDR2 sequences are LNHDA and SQIVND (reference sequence). Trimming stripped 1 base from V and 0 bases from J, with 10 bases between. The CDR3 here is CASSIGQPYSNQPQHF. CDR3 nucleotide sequence: TGTGCCAGTAGTATAGGACAGCCTTATAGCAATCAGCCCCAGCATTTT.

The rearrangement uses TRBV21-1 and TRBJ1-2. TRBV21-1 is recorded as a pseudogene. The CDR3 sequence is 14 residues long. CDR3 loop: CASSKGNLNYGYTF. The CDR3 coding sequence is TGTGCCAGCAGCAAAGGAAATCTTAACTATGGCTACACCTTC.

This clone has a single count. V and J are TRBV19 and TRBJ1-3; TRBD1 might be the D (6 bases). V dropped 6 bases and J dropped 1 base, with 13 bases sitting between them. This CDR3 is built from 15 residues. CDR1 and CDR2 from the germline V gene are LNHDA and SQIVND (reference sequence). The DNA for the CDR3 is TGTGCCAGTAGAAGGGGGGAGACATCTGGAAACACCATATATTTT. As protein: CASRRGETSGNTIYF.

The chain is built from TRBV18 and TRBJ2-7; 9 bases align to TRBD2. Germline V CDR1 and CDR2: KGHSH, LQKENI. CDR3 length: 13 residues. V lost 3 bases, J lost 4 bases, and 1 base stayed unmatched. The CDR3 region has the DNA TGTGCCAGCTCACCTAGCGGGAGTTACGAGCAGTACTTC. It yields the protein CASSPSGSYEQYF.

V and J are TRBV9 and TRBJ2-3; 9 positions agree with TRBD2. The CDR3 contains 14 residues. CDR1 is SGDLS, CDR2 YYNGEE, per germline. V was pared by 2 bases and J by 3 bases, with 1 base of the junction left unmatched. CDR3 region: CASSVTSGTDTQYF. The CDR3 bases are TGTGCCAGCAGCGTTACTAGCGGGACAGATACGCAGTATTTT. The full variable domain, with the rest looked up from reference TRBV9 and TRBJ2-3, is DSGVTQTPKHLITATGQRVTLRCSPRSGDLSVYWYQQSLDQGLQFLIQYYNGEERAKGNILERFSAQQFPDLHSELNLSSLELGDSALYFCASSVTSGTDTQYFGPGTRLTVL.

V gene TRBV6-1 combines with J gene TRBJ2-5; no definite D call. Germline CDR1 and CDR2: MNHNS and SASEGT. The CDR3 is 12 amino acids. V was clipped by 6 bases and J by 5 bases, with 10 bases between them. CDR3 in DNA: TGTGCCAGCAGACCCGTGGTGGAGACCCAGTACTTC. It translates to CASRPVVETQYF.

The rearrangement links TRBV27 to TRBJ2-3; D call uncertain. This CDR3 has 12 residues. The germline V gene has CDR1 MNHEY and CDR2 SMNVEV (reference sequence). Deletions cut 8 bases from V and 6 bases from J, with 12 bases between. As DNA, the CDR3 is TGTGCCAGCTGGCAGGTCGGCGATACGCAGTATTTT. Amino acid sequence: CASWQVGDTQYF.

This rearrangement joins TRBV10-3 to TRBJ2-1; a possible D gene is TRBD2 (5 bases). Germline assignment: CDR1 ENHRY and CDR2 SYGVKD. The CDR3 is 13 residues long. Trimming took off 6 bases at V and 5 bases at J, with 11 bases between the two ends. This CDR3 reads CAIRGPGDNEQFF. In nucleotides, the CDR3 is TGTGCCATCAGGGGCCCCGGGGACAATGAGCAGTTCTTC.

V and J are TRBV10-2 and TRBJ2-7, with 7 bases identical to TRBD2. V dropped 6 bases and J dropped 0; count of bases not matched to a gene: 2. The CDR3 spans 13 residues. CDR1 is WSHSY, CDR2 SAAADI, per germline. The CDR3 reads CASRTSASYEQYF. The CDR3 DNA follows: TGCGCCAGCAGAACTAGCGCCTCCTACGAGCAGTACTTC.

V usage is TRBV5-6 and J usage is TRBJ2-3; D gene ambiguous. The CDR3 runs 14 residues. V dropped 1 base and J dropped 2 bases, with 8 bases sitting between them. Germline assignment: CDR1 SGHDT and CDR2 YYEEEE. In nucleotides, the CDR3 is TGTGCCAGCAGCTTGAGTCGTACCACAGATACGCAGTATTTT. It encodes CASSLSRTTDTQYF.

This chain connects TRBV6-1 to TRBJ2-2; D uncertain. The germline gives CDR1 MNHNS, CDR2 SASEGT. V was shortened by 7 bases and J by 4 bases, with 13 bases between the two germline ends. CDR3 length equals 14 residues. CDR3 residues: CASTEVVGTGELFF. The CDR3 DNA reads TGTGCCAGCACCGAGGTCGTGGGCACCGGGGAGCTGTTTTTT.

This chain uses TRBV5-1 with TRBJ2-3; perhaps TRBD1 as D (6 bases). From germline, CDR1 is SGHRS and CDR2 YFSETQ. The CDR3 spans 15 residues. With 4 bases removed from V and 2 bases from J, the gap between germline ends came to 14 bases. CDR3 DNA sequence: TGCGCCAGCAGCGGACCCGGGACAAACACAGATACGCAGTATTTT. Its protein is CASSGPGTNTDTQYF.

V and J are TRBV5-1 and TRBJ2-1; D possibly corresponds to TRBD2 (6 bases). V lost 0 bases and J 5 bases, leaving 12 bases between the germline ends. CDR3 length equals 15 residues. CDR1 is SGHRS, CDR2 YFSETQ, per germline. CDR3 protein: CASSLVGGYNNEQFF. The CDR3 DNA reads as TGCGCCAGCAGCTTGGTTGGGGGGTACAACAATGAGCAGTTCTTC.

The V gene is TRBV6-5, the J gene TRBJ1-5, with TRBD1 as a possible D gene (6 bases). Germline lookup yields CDR1 MNHEY and CDR2 SVGAGI. Trimming cost V 6 bases and J 5 bases, with 14 bases left between them. This CDR3 region has 14 residues. CDR3 nucleotide sequence: TGTGCCAGCAGACGTTTCACAGGGCATCAGCCCCAGCATTTT. Translated, it gives CASRRFTGHQPQHF.

This clone was detected a few times. CDR3 nucleotides: TGTGCCATCAGTGAGGCAAGGGACGGCGGCTACACCTTC. Its protein is CAISEARDGGYTF. V is TRBV10-3 and J is TRBJ1-2, with TRBD1 as a possible D gene (5 bases). The CDR3 has 13 amino acids. Deletions cut 2 bases from V and 8 bases from J, with 12 bases between. Per the germline V gene, CDR1 is ENHRY and CDR2 is SYGVKD.